The present entry profiles one T cell receptor beta chain with its context. The entry originates in a study of blood T cell repertoires in COVID-19. Deletions cut 4 bases from V and 8 bases from J, with 18 bases between. This CDR3 spans 15 amino acids. Looked up from germline, CDR1 is SGHVS and CDR2 is FQNEAQ. In the source study's methods: Quantification of nucleated cells was approximated via reference gene primer amplification. The protocol was immunoSEQ multiplex PCR, while the TCRdb copy is restricted to in-frame clones and leaves out a portion. V and J calls and clone size come straight from that table; D and trimming were deduced from the DNA. The sample consists of under 200,000 clones, around 84% of them appearing once.

The TCR comes from a woman aged 55-69 years with COVID-19, enrolled during active disease. V is TRBV7-8 and J is TRBJ1-5; possible D gene TRBD1, 6 bases. Specimen: peripheral blood. The DNA of the CDR3 is TGTGCCAGCAGCTCCTCAGGGGTTGAGGGAAAGCCCCAGCATTTT. Protein: CASSSSGVEGKPQHF.